Listed below are T cell receptor beta chains from one sample, sequenced in a study of PD-1 blockade in classical Hodgkin lymphoma. Sequencing was performed with immunoSEQ multiplex PCR; in TCRdb, only in-frame clones are kept and a portion is missing. Here the sample spans some 90,000 clones, more than 70% being singletons. The input for sequencing was peripheral blood mononuclear cells (PBMCs), taken before the fourth cycle of nivolumab. The receptor source for this set is a human donor with classical Hodgkin lymphoma. Both conserved end residues are part of each CDR3. A D gene is named only where the DNA matches it firmly. The size of a clone is reported for some rows only, either as once, few or many, or as a class for expanded clones.

j_call	d_call	v_call	clone_size	cdr3_nt	cdr3_aa
TRBJ1-1	.	TRBV6-5	.	TGTGCCAGCAGTGGCTCGCCCCACACTGAAGCTTTCTTT	CASSGSPHTEAFF
TRBJ1-1	TRBD1	TRBV19	few	TGTGCCAGTAGTAACCCGGGACAGGGTATGAACACTGAAGCTTTCTTT	CASSNPGQGMNTEAFF
TRBJ2-1	TRBD2	TRBV7-2	.	TGTGCCAGCAGCTTAGAAGCGGGAGGGTACAATGAGCAGTTCTTC	CASSLEAGGYNEQFF
TRBJ1-5	.	TRBV9	.	TGTGCCAGCAGCGCAGGACATTCCAGCAATCAGCCCCAGCATTTT	CASSAGHSSNQPQHF
TRBJ2-2	.	TRBV7-9	few	TGTGCCAGCAGAAGCGGACTGTACGGGGAGCTGTTTTTT	CASRSGLYGELFF
TRBJ2-1	TRBD1	TRBV4-3	.	TGCGCCAGCAGCCCCGGAGCGTTCACAGGGGTTAGAGCTGAGCAGTTCTTC	CASSPGAFTGVRAEQFF
TRBJ2-3	TRBD1	TRBV10-3	.	TGTGCCATCAGTTATACAGGGGGGACAGATACGCAGTATTTT	CAISYTGGTDTQYF
TRBJ2-6	.	TRBV7-2	.	TGTGCCAGCAGCTCCACCCGTCTCGGGGCCAACGTCCTGACTTTC	CASSSTRLGANVLTF
TRBJ2-3	TRBD1	TRBV7-3	.	TGTGCCAGCAGCTTAGGGGCAGGGGGCTCGACAGATACGCAGTATTTT	CASSLGAGGSTDTQYF
TRBJ1-1	TRBD1	TRBV19	.	TGTGCCAGCAGTGGGACAGCGAACACTGAAGCTTTCTTT	CASSGTANTEAFF
TRBJ2-7	.	TRBV28	.	TGTGCCAGCAGCCCCCAAGTCTACGAGCAGTACTTC	CASSPQVYEQYF
TRBJ2-7	TRBD1	TRBV15	.	TGTGCCACCAGCCTCGACAGGGACTACGAGCAGTACTTC	CATSLDRDYEQYF
TRBJ1-1	.	TRBV27	.	TGTGCCAGCATTCCACTTCTCGGGTCTGAAGCTTTCTTT	CASIPLLGSEAFF
TRBJ2-2	.	TRBV6-5	.	TGTGCCAGCAGCCCTAGGACAGACACCGGGGAGCTGTTTTTT	CASSPRTDTGELFF
TRBJ1-1	.	TRBV6-5	.	TGTGCCAGCAGTTACCAGGGTTTCACTGAAGCTTTCTTT	CASSYQGFTEAFF
TRBJ2-7	.	TRBV6-5	.	TGTGCCAGCAGTTACGACTACGAGCAGTACTTC	CASSYDYEQYF
TRBJ1-4	.	TRBV12-5	once	TGTGCTAGTGGTTTGCCGGGGGCTAATGAAAAACTGTTTTTT	CASGLPGANEKLFF